Below, one TCR beta chain is given with its context. Its antigen is still unknown. This sample was included in a study of response to subunit inactivated influenza vaccine. General study findings and limits: The authors offered the suggestion that each seasonal influenza vaccination recruits few new T cells.

TCRdb re-called the RT-PCR reads with MiXCR, one entry per CDR3 protein. This sample has about 830,000 distinct CDR3 sequences, with about 18% found just once. Germline V lookup: CDR1 SGHVS, CDR2 FNYEAQ. J lost 4 bases, V lost 5 bases, and 17 bases had no gene match. The CDR3 has 19 residues. The source was PBMCs from blood, collected roughly 5 days after vaccination. This receptor was obtained from a man aged 45 to 65 who received an inactivated influenza vaccine. The gene calls are TRBV7-6 and TRBJ2-2; 9 positions agree with TRBD1. The CDR3 reads CASSLPGTGTWSGTGELFF. The CDR3 bases are TGTGCCAGCAGCCTACCCGGGACAGGGACATGGTCGGGCACCGGGGAGCTGTTTTTT.